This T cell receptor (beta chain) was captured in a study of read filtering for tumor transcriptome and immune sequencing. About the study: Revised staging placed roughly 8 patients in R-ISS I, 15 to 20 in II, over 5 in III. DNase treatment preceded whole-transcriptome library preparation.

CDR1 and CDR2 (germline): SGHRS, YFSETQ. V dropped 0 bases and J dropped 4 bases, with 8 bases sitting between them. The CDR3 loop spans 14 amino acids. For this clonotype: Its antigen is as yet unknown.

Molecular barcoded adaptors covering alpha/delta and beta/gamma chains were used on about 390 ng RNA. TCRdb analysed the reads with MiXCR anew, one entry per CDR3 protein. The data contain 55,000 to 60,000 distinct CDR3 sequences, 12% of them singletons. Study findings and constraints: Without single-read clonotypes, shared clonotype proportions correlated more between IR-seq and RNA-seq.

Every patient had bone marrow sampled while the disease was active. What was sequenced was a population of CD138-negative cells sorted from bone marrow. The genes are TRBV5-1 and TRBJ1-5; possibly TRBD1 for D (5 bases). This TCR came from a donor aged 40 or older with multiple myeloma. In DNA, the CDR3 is TGCGCCAGCAGCTTGGCAGGGACTAATCAGCCCCAGCATTTT. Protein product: CASSLAGTNQPQHF.